This T cell receptor (beta chain) stems from a study of T cells in Graves' hyperthyroidism and ophthalmopathy. This clonotype has at least ten counts. Its target is not known. Amplified TCR beta CDR3 regions derived from RNA transcripts. First-round RT-PCR of the TCR CDR3 relied on the HTBI primer set. TCRdb fed the multiplex PCR reads into MiXCR, producing one record per CDR3 protein. The table lists about 250,000 distinct CDR3 sequences, around 26% of them singletons. This CDR3 spans 12 amino acids. Trimming removed 6 bases at V and 2 bases at J, with 8 bases between. Study-wide findings and caveats: A model of 13 V-J pairs discriminated ophthalmopathy from stable hyperthyroidism. The majority of expanded thyroid clonotypes above 0.001 also appeared in blood.

Ophthalmopathy patients showed a Clinical Activity Score of at least 3, NOSPECS grade of at least 4 and duration under 3 months. Uncontrolled infections, other autoimmune diseases, pregnancy or lactation led to exclusion of patients. The sequence came from a woman aged 35 to 49 with Graves' ophthalmopathy. What was sequenced was blood. The rearrangement links TRBV12-3 or TRBV12-4 to TRBJ2-7; D remains unclear. CDR3 in DNA: TGTGCCAGCAGCAAGGACCCCTACGAGCAGTACTTC. This encodes CASSKDPYEQYF.